A single sample is the source of the 22 T cell receptor beta chains below, sequenced in a study of T cell repertoires in cytomegalovirus infection. MiXCR, run by TCRdb on the reads, gives a single entry per CDR3 protein. Of around 130,000 distinct CDR3 sequences in the sample, approximately 24% were seen once. Their cognate antigens are unknown. Input material: PBMCs, sequenced either directly or after in vitro stimulation (not recorded which). These receptors were collected from a human donor in good health (CMV status not recorded). Some clones in this sample may be carry-over from other donors' samples.

J is TRBJ1-1 and V is TRBV7-3; TRBD1 is a possible D gene (5 bases). Germline V gene lookup returns CDR1 SGHTA and CDR2 FQGTGA. The V and J ends lost 5 bases and 4 bases respectively, with 17 bases between them. CDR3 size: 15 residues. CDR3 residues: CASSAGTSWGTEAFF. The CDR3 DNA reads as TGTGCCAGCAGCGCCGGGACCTCCTGGGGCACTGAAGCTTTCTTT.

The chain uses TRBV29-1 and TRBJ2-7; 9 bases agree with TRBD1. Germline V gives CDR1 SQVTM, CDR2 ANQGSEA. This CDR3 has 16 residues. The CDR3 sequence is CRDWGQGARPSYEQYV. DNA for the CDR3: TGCAGGGATTGGGGACAGGGAGCACGTCCCTCCTACGAGCAGTACGTC.

The chain combines TRBV7-2 with TRBJ2-1; D remains unclear. Trimming removed 5 bases at V and 9 bases at J, with 11 bases between. Germline loops: CDR1 SGHTA, CDR2 FQGNSA. This CDR3 region has 12 residues. CDR3: CASSPGNGEQFF. The CDR3 DNA reads TGTGCCAGCAGCCCTGGGAACGGTGAGCAGTTCTTC.

This clonotype was counted only a few times. The CDR3: CASSGGGNTEAFF. The CDR3 DNA is TGTGCCAGCTCGGGGGGCGGGAACACTGAAGCTTTCTTT. This chain connects TRBV18 to TRBJ1-1, with a weak D call TRBD1 (6 bases). Between the trimmed V and J ends, which lost 6 bases and 1 base, there was a span of 9 bases. There are 13 residues in the CDR3. Germline-derived CDR1 and CDR2 are KGHSH and LQKENI.

The V and J genes are TRBV29-1 and TRBJ2-5; D is unclear. V was trimmed by 5 bases and J by 7 bases, leaving 8 bases between them. Per the germline V gene, CDR1 is SQVTM and CDR2 is ANQGSEA. The length of the CDR3 is 10 residues. CDR3 residues: CSVSKGTQYF. CDR3 nucleotides: TGCAGCGTTAGTAAGGGGACCCAGTACTTC.

The chain links TRBV11-2 to TRBJ2-2; TRBD2 agrees at 8 bases. The J segment lost 7 bases and the V segment lost 6 bases, leaving 16 bases of the junction unmatched. The germline V gene has CDR1 SGHAT and CDR2 FQNNGV. The CDR3 has 17 residues. CDR3 sequence: CASSSGASGSNYGELFF. For the CDR3, the DNA is TGTGCCAGCAGTTCCGGGGCCAGCGGGAGTAATTACGGGGAGCTGTTTTTT.

This clonotype was counted many times. This chain joins TRBV7-8 and TRBJ2-3; D unclear. Trimming removed 1 base at V and 0 bases at J, with 8 bases between. The CDR3 runs 15 residues. Germline CDR1 reads SGHVS; CDR2 reads FQNEAQ. The CDR3 coding sequence is TGTGCCAGCAGCTTAGTGGCTTGGAGCACAGATACGCAGTATTTT. Residues: CASSLVAWSTDTQYF.

This clonotype came up many times. V and J are TRBV7-2 and TRBJ1-6; TRBD1 agrees at 7 bases. The germline gives CDR1 SGHTA, CDR2 FQGNSA. V lost 6 bases to trimming and J lost 3 bases; unmatched junction nucleotides: 20. The CDR3 is 20 residues long. The CDR3 DNA follows: TGTGCCAGCAGAACCGAGGGGGCTTTGGGGACAGCTAACTATAATTCACCCCTCCACTTT. Translation: CASRTEGALGTANYNSPLHF.

This clonotype was detected ten times or more. The chain has TRBV7-9 and TRBJ1-3, with a tentative D call TRBD1 (5 bases). This CDR3 has 15 residues. The germline V and J ends were trimmed by 5 bases and 0 bases, with 11 bases remaining between them. The germline gives CDR1 SEHNR, CDR2 FQNEAQ (reference sequence). The CDR3: CASSPRQSSGNTIYF. The DNA of the CDR3 is TGTGCCAGCAGCCCCCGACAGAGCTCTGGAAACACCATATATTTT.

The chain links TRBV20-1 to TRBJ2-1, with D tentatively TRBD2 (6 bases). V gave up 3 bases and J gave up 9 bases, with 12 bases separating them. The CDR3 extends over 12 amino acids. CDR1 and CDR2 from the germline V gene are DFQATT and SNEGSKA (reference sequence). CDR3 DNA: TGCAGTGCTAGGACACTAGCCGTTGAGCAGTTCTTC. Translating it yields CSARTLAVEQFF.

This clonotype was seen a handful of times. The CDR3 here is CASSGRGGTMQYF. CDR3 bases: TGTGCCAGCAGCGGACGTGGCGGGACGATGCAGTATTTT. The chain carries TRBV3-1 and TRBJ2-3; D might be TRBD2 (6 bases). The V and J ends lost 5 bases and 11 bases respectively, with 17 bases between them. Germline CDR1 and CDR2: LGHDT and YNNKEL (reference sequence). CDR3 length: 13 residues.

In its sample, this clonotype was seen many times. The chain employs TRBV7-2 and TRBJ1-5; 9 bases agree with TRBD1. There are 15 residues in the CDR3. V dropped 3 bases and J dropped 2; count of bases not matched to a gene: 2. Germline loops: CDR1 SGHTA, CDR2 FQGNSA. This chain's CDR3 is CASSFWTGGNQPQHF. For the CDR3, the DNA is TGTGCCAGCAGCTTCTGGACAGGGGGCAATCAGCCCCAGCATTTT.

Points on this clonotype: The junction shows a germline mismatch at one end, possibly a read error. This chain uses TRBV4-1 with TRBJ1-1; D possibly corresponds to TRBD1 (6 bases). CDR3 length equals 14 residues. Germline V CDR1 and CDR2: MGHRA, YSYEKL. The CDR3 sequence is CASSQEQGGTEAFF. CDR3 nucleotide sequence: TGTGCCAGCAGCCAAGAACAGGGTGGCACTGAAGCTTTCTTT.

Written as DNA, the CDR3 is TGTGCCAGCAGCTTAGCGGGAGGAAATTCTAATGAGCAGTTCTTC. As protein: CASSLAGGNSNEQFF. The rearrangement uses TRBV5-4 and TRBJ2-1; the match to TRBD2 covers 9 bases. With 2 bases clipped from V and 7 bases from J, the junction kept 7 bases outside the gene matches. The CDR3 runs to 15 residues. CDR1 and CDR2 (germline): SGHNT, YYREEE (reference sequence).

The chain joins TRBV7-6 to TRBJ2-7, with 7 bases aligning to TRBD2. Trimming cost V 1 base and J 2 bases; bases outside gene matches: 5. The CDR3 length is 15 residues. Germline CDR1 is SGHVS and CDR2 is FNYEAQ. The DNA for the CDR3 is TGTGCCAGCAGCTTAGGGGGAGGACTAGCCTACGAGCAGTACTTC. Protein: CASSLGGGLAYEQYF. The full variable domain, in which reference TRBV7-6 and TRBJ2-7 provide the parts outside the CDR3, is GAGVSQSPRYKVTKRGQDVALRCDPISGHVSLYWYRQALGQGPEFLTYFNYEAQQDKSGLPNDRFSAERPEGSISTLTIQRTEQRDSAMYRCASSLGGGLAYEQYFGPGTRLTVT.

This sequence joins TRBV4-1 and TRBJ1-1; D possibly corresponds to TRBD1 (5 bases). V lost 4 bases, J lost 0 bases, and 9 bases lay in between. CDR1 is MGHRA, CDR2 YSYEKL, per germline. The CDR3 loop spans 14 amino acids. CDR3 nucleotide sequence: TGCGCCAGCAGCCCCGGGACGTTGAACACTGAAGCTTTCTTT. Its translation is CASSPGTLNTEAFF.

This clonotype was seen a handful of times. The chain combines TRBV4-3 with TRBJ2-5, with 8 nucleotides matching TRBD2. Per germline, CDR1 LGHNA and CDR2 YSLEER. Losses at the gene ends were 4 bases for V and 4 bases for J; bases not matched to a gene: 11. CDR3 length: 16 residues. The CDR3 reads CASSRQAGEGGETQYF. The CDR3 region has the DNA TGCGCCAGCAGCCGACAAGCGGGAGAAGGTGGAGAGACCCAGTACTTC.

This clonotype was seen only a few times. The V gene is TRBV6-6, the J gene TRBJ2-5; TRBD2 aligns across 8 bases. Germline V lookup: CDR1 MNHNY, CDR2 SVGAGI (reference sequence). This CDR3 has 14 residues. J gave up 2 bases and V 8 bases, and 7 bases lay outside the gene matches. In nucleotides, the CDR3 is TGTGCCAGCGATAGCGGGATCCCGCAAGAGACCCAGTACTTC. Its protein product is CASDSGIPQETQYF.

The chain combines TRBV7-3 with TRBJ1-4; D may be TRBD1 (5 bases). V was clipped by 0 bases and J by 4 bases, with 9 bases between them. This CDR3 is 15 amino acids long. Germline V gene data show CDR1 as SGHTA and CDR2 as FQGTGA. In nucleotides, the CDR3 is TGTGCCAGCAGCTTAACAGGGGCCGATAATGAAAAACTGTTTTTT. This translates into CASSLTGADNEKLFF.

The rearrangement uses TRBV12-3 or TRBV12-4 and TRBJ2-1, with D tentatively TRBD2 (6 bases). Trimming shortened V by 0 bases and J by 6 bases, and 12 bases separated the two germline ends. This CDR3 is 15 amino acids long. CDR3 residues: CASSLAGGIVNEQFF. The CDR3 DNA reads as TGTGCCAGCAGTTTAGCGGGAGGTATAGTCAATGAGCAGTTCTTC.

The chain uses TRBV7-2 and TRBJ1-1; tentative D call: TRBD1 (5 bases). This CDR3 spans 14 amino acids. CDR1 is SGHTA, CDR2 FQGNSA, per germline. V lost 1 base and J lost 1, with 7 bases in between. The CDR3 DNA reads TGTGCCAGCAGCTTAGGACAGAGGAACACTGAAGCTTTCTTT. It yields the protein CASSLGQRNTEAFF.

The sample holds many counts of this clonotype. J is TRBJ1-1 and V is TRBV7-2; D ambiguous. The CDR3 spans 15 residues. CDR1 and CDR2 (germline): SGHTA, FQGNSA. V was shortened by 2 bases and J by 1 base, with 11 bases between the two germline ends. The CDR3: CASSLFGRGNTEAFF. CDR3 coding DNA: TGTGCCAGCAGCTTATTCGGTCGGGGGAACACTGAAGCTTTCTTT.